The T cell receptor (beta chain) described here comes from a study of shared clonotypes between healthy human individuals (TCRdb year 2020). As for the study more broadly: Two women and a few men aged 18 to 49 years were included in the cohort. To estimate repertoire size and how much clonotype sharing occurs between individuals, the study deeply sequenced the blood TCR repertoires of five or six healthy adults. Per donor, three plates each were used for CD4 naive and CD4 memory, two for CD8 naive, and one for CD8 memory. Between about 0.94 and 8.9 billion PBMCs per donor were obtained by leukapheresis. To increase sequencing depth and limit assay-specific biases, TCR repertoire library preparation and sequencing were carried out by different laboratories using diverse techniques. Overall study results and their limits: Because the study included only a small number of donors, the genetic and exposure-history diversity represented was limited. Clonotypes shared by all four sorted-subset donors showed higher generation probabilities than non-shared clonotypes. Sampling was restricted to blood, and TCR repertoires in tissue are likely to differ from TCR repertoires in blood. Even with the large sequencing depth, rarefaction of the sorted-subset datasets indicated that sequencing was incomplete. When a handful of donors were compared, the shared fraction of clonotypes was about 5.2% for naive CD4, roughly 3.4% for naive CD8, more than 2% for memory CD4, and about 0.36% for memory CD8. Based on pairwise subsampling, the degree of clonotype sharing among donors was expected to be affected by sequencing depth. Estimated clonotype richness was generally larger for naive than for memory subsets.

Using the deep immunoSEQ assay, TCR CDR3 regions were amplified from genomic DNA by multiplex PCR. For each cell subset, the extracted genomic DNA was distributed evenly across all wells of several immunoSEQ 96-well plates, and each plate served as one replicate. For sorted subsets, approximately 200 ng of genomic DNA, equivalent to roughly 30,000 T cell genomes, went into each replicate PCR. Purified libraries were measured with a Qubit 3.0 fluorometer, size-checked on a Bioanalyzer 2100, and measured again with the KAPA Library Quantification kit. Every immunoSEQ 96-well plate was sequenced on a separate single-read 150-cycle Illumina NextSeq 550 flow cell. The paper's processing steps were these. Because only junctional sequences without quality scores were contained in the immunoSEQ output, filtering matching that applied to full-length reads could not be performed. To assign V/J genes and CDR3, sequences were annotated against IMGT germline references using PyIR, a Python wrapper for IgBLAST v1.9. Any read was removed if the V/J assignment was weak (E-value above 1e-6), the CDR3 was missing, or the read contained stop codons, out-of-frame junctions, or ambiguous translated residues. V3J clonotypes were defined as sequences sharing an identical inferred V gene, J gene, and CDR3 amino acid sequence. To compute the percentage overlap between repertoires, the number of shared unique clonotypes was divided by the size of the smaller repertoire. RTK rarefaction, the Chao1 estimator, and Recon v2.1 estimates of unobserved clonotypes were used to assess repertoire richness. OLGA was used to compute generation probabilities for all TCRbeta clonotypes that the gDNA method yielded from several donors. Imported from immuneACCESS, the table was reduced by TCRdb to in-frame sequences with V and J called. These copies leave out some clones; in studies compared against another copy, an unresolved V gene accounts for under half, and the cause of the remainder is not known. That table gives V, J and clone size, and the DNA gave D and trimming. This sample comprises 2 million to 2.5 million clones, more than 85% of them detected only once. Jointly, the top ten make up under 0.45% of the sample.

As concerns this clone: What antigen it recognizes has not been identified. Base quality data are lacking; no much larger clone is found one base away.

Donors were healthy HIV-negative adults with no recently reported acute infections or vaccinations. Every donor was a Caucasian adult residing in Nashville, Tennessee, USA. CD4+ T cells were enriched by magnetic negative selection; naive cells were then positively selected on CD45RA, and the negative fraction formed the memory subset. After blood collection by leukapheresis, PBMCs were isolated using Ficoll-Histopaque density gradient centrifugation and then cryopreserved in the vapor phase of liquid nitrogen. Analytical flow cytometry was used to check the purity and quantity of each magnetically sorted T cell population. Each sorted fraction had its genomic DNA isolated and then quantified by UV absorbance on a Nanodrop 2000c. From the cysteine through the phenylalanine, the CDR3 covers 14 amino acids. Just CDR3 DNA is preserved here, 42 bases in frame from base 1. V and J are truncated by 5 bases and 4 bases respectively, leaving an intervening sequence of 14 bases. CDR1 SGHTA and CDR2 FQGNSA are derived from the germline V gene.

The receptor chain draws on TRBV7-2 and TRBJ1-1, with TRBD1 perhaps the D gene, on 5 matching bases. The clonotype was recovered from a man aged 18 to 35 in good health. Some clones in this sample may be carry-over from other donors' samples. The sequencing input was naive CD4+ T cells from PBMCs. What the cell subset or site label conveys for this sample: CD45RA+ positively selected. Read as DNA, the sequence is TGTGCCAGCAGCCAGACCCGGGGGATCACTGAAGCTTTCTTT. This codes for CASSQTRGITEAFF.